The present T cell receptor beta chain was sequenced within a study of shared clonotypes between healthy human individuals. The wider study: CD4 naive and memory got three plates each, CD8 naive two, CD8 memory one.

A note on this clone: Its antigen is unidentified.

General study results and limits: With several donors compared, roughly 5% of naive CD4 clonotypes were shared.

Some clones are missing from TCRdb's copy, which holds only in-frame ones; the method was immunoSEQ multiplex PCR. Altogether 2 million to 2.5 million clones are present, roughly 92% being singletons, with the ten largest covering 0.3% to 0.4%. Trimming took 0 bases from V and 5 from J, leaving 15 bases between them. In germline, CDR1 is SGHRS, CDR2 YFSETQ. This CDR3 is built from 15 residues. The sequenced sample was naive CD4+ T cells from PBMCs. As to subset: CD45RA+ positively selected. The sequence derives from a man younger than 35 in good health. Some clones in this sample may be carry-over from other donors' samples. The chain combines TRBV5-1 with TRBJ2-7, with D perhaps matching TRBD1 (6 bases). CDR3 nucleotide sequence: TGCGCCAGCAGCTTGGCCTTTTCAGGGGTGAACGAGCAGTACTTC. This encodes CASSLAFSGVNEQYF.